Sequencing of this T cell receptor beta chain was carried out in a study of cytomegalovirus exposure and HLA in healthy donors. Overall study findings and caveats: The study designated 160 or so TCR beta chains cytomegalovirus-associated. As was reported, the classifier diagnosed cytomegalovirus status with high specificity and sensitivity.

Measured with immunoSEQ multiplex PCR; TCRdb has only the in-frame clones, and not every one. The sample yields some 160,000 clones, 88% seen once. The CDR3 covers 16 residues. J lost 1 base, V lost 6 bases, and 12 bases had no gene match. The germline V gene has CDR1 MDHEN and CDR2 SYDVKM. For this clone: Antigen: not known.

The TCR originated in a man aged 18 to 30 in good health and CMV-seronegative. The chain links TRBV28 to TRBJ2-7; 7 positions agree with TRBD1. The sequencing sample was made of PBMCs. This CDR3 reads CASRPFVATGSYEQYF. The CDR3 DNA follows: TGTGCCAGCAGACCATTCGTCGCGACAGGGTCCTACGAGCAGTACTTC.